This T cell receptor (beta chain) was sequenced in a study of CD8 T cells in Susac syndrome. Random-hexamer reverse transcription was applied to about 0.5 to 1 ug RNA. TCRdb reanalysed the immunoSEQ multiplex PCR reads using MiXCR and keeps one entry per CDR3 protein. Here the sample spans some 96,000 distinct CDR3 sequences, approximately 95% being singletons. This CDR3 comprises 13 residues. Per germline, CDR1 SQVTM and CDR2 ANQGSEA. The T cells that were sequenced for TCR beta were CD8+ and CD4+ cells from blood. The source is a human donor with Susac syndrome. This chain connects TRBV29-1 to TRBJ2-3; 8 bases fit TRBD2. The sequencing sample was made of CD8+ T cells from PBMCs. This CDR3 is CTIAGGETDTQYF. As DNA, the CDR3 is TGCACGATTGCCGGGGGGGAAACAGATACGCAGTATTTT.